This entry describes one T cell receptor (beta chain). This clonotype turned up a few times. Its antigen has not been determined. No base-level quality is on record; no much larger clone is a single base apart. The CDR3 contains 15 residues, cysteine and phenylalanine counted. The only DNA kept is the CDR3, 45 bases in frame from the first base. According to the germline V gene, CDR1 reads SGHTA and CDR2 reads FQGNSA. V is shortened by 3 bases, J by 3 bases, and the region joining them spans 13 bases. This sample was taken from a study of response to subunit inactivated influenza vaccine (dated by TCRdb to the late 2010s). Concerning the study at large: The study used deep quantitative T cell receptor repertoire profiling to track responses to a trivalent subunit inactivated influenza vaccine.

The method behind the library was RT-PCR. Sequencing was performed on an Illumina HiSeq 2500. The raw public data were reprocessed by TCRdb itself: fastp quality trimming at Q25, MiXCR clonotype calling, in-frame beta chains only. Every CDR3 protein is listed once, alongside the most common genes and DNA of its rows. The sample yields a few hundred thousand distinct CDR3 sequences; 12% to 15% were counted once. The ten largest account for over 8.5% of the sample. General conclusions and limits of the study: The authors proposed that each seasonal influenza vaccination may bring in only a limited number of new T cells.

The source was PBMCs from blood, collected 11 to 12 days after vaccination. The TCR comes from a man aged 45-60 years who received an inactivated influenza vaccine. Donor details come from another sample of the same person, matched by shared clones. This receptor chain uses TRBV7-2 and TRBJ2-3, with a tentative D gene TRBD1 over 6 matching bases. The nucleotide sequence is TGTGCCAGCAGCTTTGGGGGCGTCTTTACAGATACGCAGTATTTT. It encodes CASSFGGVFTDTQYF.